This T cell receptor beta chain was recorded in a study of regulatory T cells in long-lasting Graves disease. CDR3 regions were amplified by Arm-PCR using iRepertoire HTBI primers to build TCR beta libraries. In TCRdb, the multiplex PCR reads were re-called with MiXCR into one record per CDR3 protein. The repertoire consists of about 540,000 distinct CDR3 sequences, with 13% occurring once and the leading ten covering 8% to 10%. The time point: newly diagnosed GD, antithyroid drugs for less than 3 months. RNA extracted from PBMCs served as the sequencing template. The germline V gene encodes CDR1 DFQATT and CDR2 SNEGSKA (reference sequence). V shed 1 base and J 6 bases; nucleotides not matched to a gene: 21. CDR3 length equals 21 residues. This sample was also put to use in a study of T cells in Graves' hyperthyroidism and ophthalmopathy.

The sequence was collected from a young man with Graves disease. This chain connects TRBV20-1 to TRBJ2-7; 16 nucleotides match TRBD2. The sample was peripheral blood mononuclear cells (PBMCs), taken at new diagnosis, from a patient treated with antithyroid drugs. CDR3 sequence reads: CSARVRPSGLAGGPYLPEQYF. DNA of the CDR3: TGCAGTGCTAGAGTACGCCCCTCGGGACTAGCGGGAGGGCCCTATCTCCCCGAGCAGTACTTC.